The entry below gives a single T cell receptor (beta chain) sequence along with its context. Its antigen is unknown. The sample comes from a study of human T cells and chemical hapten exposure. Notes on the study in general: DPC sensitization produced no change in TCRs with frequency above 1 in 1000.

Per the original methods: A typical sample had 95,638 TCRs, with roughly 20,000 to 700,000 overall. MiXCR, applied by TCRdb to the RACE reads, yields one record per CDR3 protein. TCRdb's processing, not the study's, gives the V and J calls here. The sample has 100,000 to 120,000 distinct CDR3 sequences; less than 35% are singletons. The time point is: patch test 3, about 24 weeks after DPC sensitization. Specified treatment: therapeutic diphenylcyclopropenone sensitization with weekly scalp DPC. Before extraction, the whole blood was not fractionated, and total RNA was taken from it. The ends lost 1 base at V and 5 bases at J; junction bases unmatched: 12. CDR1 SGHVS and CDR2 FQNEAQ come from the germline V gene. The CDR3 spans 18 residues.

This TCR was sampled from a man aged 40-49 years with alopecia areata. Some clones in this sample may be carry-over from other donors' samples. Sequencing was performed on whole blood, taken in connection with sensitization to the hapten diphenylcyclopropenone (DPC). V and J are TRBV7-8 and TRBJ2-3; 10 nucleotides line up with TRBD2. The CDR3 spells CASSLGVGAGGPLDTQYF. CDR3 sequence (DNA): TGTGCCAGCAGCTTAGGAGTAGGAGCGGGAGGGCCCTTAGATACGCAGTATTTT.